The following is a TCR beta chain sequence with its context. The sample originates from a study of T cell repertoires in cytomegalovirus infection. TCRdb redid the calling of the reads with MiXCR, one entry per CDR3 protein. The sample consists of about 530,000 distinct CDR3 sequences, 26% of them appearing once. The V end lost 0 bases, the J end lost 6 bases, and 18 bases lay between the germline ends. This CDR3 comprises 16 residues. The receptor was derived from a human donor in good health (CMV status not recorded). Some clones in this sample may be carry-over from other donors' samples. This rearrangement joins TRBV5-3 to TRBJ1-1; unclear D gene. TRBV5-3 is reported as an ORF; its role is uncertain. The material sequenced was PBMCs. This CDR3 reads CARSLDIVTGSAEAFF. The DNA of the CDR3 is TGTGCCAGAAGCTTGGATATTGTTACGGGGTCAGCTGAAGCTTTCTTT.